The 7 T cell receptor beta chains given below trace back to one sample, sequenced in a study of blood T cell repertoires in COVID-19. The method was immunoSEQ multiplex PCR; TCRdb's version includes in-frame clones alone and lacks a portion of them. This table has 120,000 or so clones, 88% appearing once. The sequenced sample was peripheral blood. The receptors stem from a middle-aged man with acute or convalescent COVID-19.

The chain uses TRBV6-5 and TRBJ2-1; TRBD2 aligns across 9 bases. CDR1 is MNHEY and CDR2 is SVGAGI in the germline V gene. The CDR3 runs to 15 residues. V was pared by 3 bases and J by 6 bases, with 6 bases of the junction left unmatched. CDR3 DNA sequence: TGTGCCAGCAGTTATAAGTCTAGCGGGGTCAATGAGCAGTTCTTC. Protein product: CASSYKSSGVNEQFF.

The rearrangement links TRBV19 to TRBJ1-5, with a possible D match to TRBD1 (6 bases). The V end lost 4 bases, the J end lost 2 bases, and 15 bases lay between the germline ends. Germline-derived CDR1 and CDR2 are LNHDA and SQIVND (reference sequence). The CDR3 is 16 residues long. For the CDR3, the DNA is TGTGCCAGTAGTACTTACAGGGTTGTAGGCAATCAGCCCCAGCATTTT. Its translation is CASSTYRVVGNQPQHF.

The V gene is TRBV5-1, the J gene TRBJ2-2; TRBD2 agrees at 8 bases. From germline, CDR1 is SGHRS and CDR2 YFSETQ. This CDR3 has 15 residues. Trimming at V came to 3 bases and at J to 4 bases, leaving 5 bases not matched to a gene. The CDR3 region has the DNA TGCGCCAGCAGCTCCGGACTAGCTGGCACCGGGGAGCTGTTTTTT. This codes for CASSSGLAGTGELFF.

The chain combines TRBV29-1 with TRBJ1-2; possibly TRBD1 for D (5 bases). The CDR3 runs 15 residues. Trimming took off 6 bases at V and 3 bases at J, with 20 bases between the two ends. The V gene's germline CDR1 is SQVTM and CDR2 ANQGSEA. Here the CDR3 DNA reads TGCAGCGTCCCATACCCACAGGACGCCGACTATGGCTACACCTTC. Protein: CSVPYPQDADYGYTF.

This clone was counted once. The chain links TRBV10-3 to TRBJ1-4, with D tentatively TRBD1 (6 bases). CDR1 and CDR2 (germline): ENHRY, SYGVKD. The CDR3 has 16 amino acids. V lost 3 bases, J lost 0 bases, and 11 bases lay in between. The CDR3 here is CAISDPGHTTNEKLFF. CDR3 coding DNA: TGTGCCATCAGTGATCCGGGACATACAACTAATGAAAAACTGTTTTTT.

The chain is built from TRBV5-1 and TRBJ2-2; TRBD2 matches at 9 bases. Germline V lookup: CDR1 SGHRS, CDR2 YFSETQ. V shed 7 bases and J 2 bases; nucleotides not matched to a gene: 6. The CDR3 covers 15 residues. CDR3 DNA: TGCGCCAGCCATTCCGGGACTAGCAACACCGGGGAGCTGTTTTTT. Protein product: CASHSGTSNTGELFF.

This clone occurred once. CDR3 in DNA: TGTGCCAGCAGAAACAGGGGCGCAGATGAGACCCAGTACTTC. Its protein product is CASRNRGADETQYF. The rearrangement uses TRBV19 and TRBJ2-5, with TRBD1 matching 7 bases. From germline, CDR1 is LNHDA and CDR2 SQIVND (reference sequence). Trimming removed 9 bases from V and 5 bases from J; junction bases left unmatched: 12. The CDR3 is 14 residues long.